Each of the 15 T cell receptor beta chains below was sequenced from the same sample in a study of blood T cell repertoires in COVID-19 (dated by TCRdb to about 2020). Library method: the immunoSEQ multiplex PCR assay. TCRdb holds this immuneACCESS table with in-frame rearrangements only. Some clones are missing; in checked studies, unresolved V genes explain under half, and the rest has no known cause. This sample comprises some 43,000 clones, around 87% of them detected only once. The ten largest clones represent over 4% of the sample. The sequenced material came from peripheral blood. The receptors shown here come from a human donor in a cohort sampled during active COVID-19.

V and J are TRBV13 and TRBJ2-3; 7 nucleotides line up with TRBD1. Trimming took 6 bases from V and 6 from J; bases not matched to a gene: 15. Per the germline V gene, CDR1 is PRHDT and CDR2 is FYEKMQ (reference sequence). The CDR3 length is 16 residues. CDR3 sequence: CASRRAGTVVPDTQYF. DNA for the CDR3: TGTGCCAGCAGGCGTGCCGGGACAGTGGTCCCCGATACGCAGTATTTT.

The CDR3 DNA reads TGTGCCAGCAGCCGCTGGACAGAAGAGACCCAGTACTTC. Translating it yields CASSRWTEETQYF. This chain links TRBV3-1 (or the pseudogene TRBV3-2) with TRBJ2-5, with D possibly TRBD1 on 6 matching bases. Germline V gene lookup returns CDR1 LGHDT and CDR2 YNNKEL (reference sequence). V was shortened by 4 bases and J by 3 bases, with 9 bases between the two germline ends. The length of the CDR3 is 13 residues.

The CDR3 DNA sequence: TGTGCCAGCAGCCCACTAGCGGGAGGTACCGGGGAGCTGTTTTTT. Protein: CASSPLAGGTGELFF. V is TRBV7-3 and J is TRBJ2-2; TRBD2 matches at 12 bases. Germline lookup yields CDR1 SGHTA and CDR2 FQGTGA. With V trimmed by 5 bases and J by 5 bases, 3 bases remained unmatched. The CDR3 runs 15 residues.

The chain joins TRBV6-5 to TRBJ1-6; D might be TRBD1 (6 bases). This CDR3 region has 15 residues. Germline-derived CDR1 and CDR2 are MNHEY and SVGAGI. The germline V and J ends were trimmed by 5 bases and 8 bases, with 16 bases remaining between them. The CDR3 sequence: CASSKNRAGDSPLHF. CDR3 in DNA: TGTGCCAGCAGTAAGAACAGGGCTGGGGATTCACCCCTCCACTTT.

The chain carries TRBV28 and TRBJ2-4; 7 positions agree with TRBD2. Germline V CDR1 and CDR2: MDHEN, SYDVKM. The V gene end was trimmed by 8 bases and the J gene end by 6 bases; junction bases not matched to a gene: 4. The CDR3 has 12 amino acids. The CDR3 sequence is CASDGGRNIQYF. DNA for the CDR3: TGTGCCAGCGACGGGGGGAGAAACATTCAGTACTTC. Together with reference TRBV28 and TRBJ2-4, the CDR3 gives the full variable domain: DVKVTQSSRYLVKRTGEKVFLECVQDMDHENMFWYRQDPGLGLRLIYFSYDVKMKEKGDIPEGYSVSREKKERFSLILESASTNQTSMYLCASDGGRNIQYFGAGTRLSVL.

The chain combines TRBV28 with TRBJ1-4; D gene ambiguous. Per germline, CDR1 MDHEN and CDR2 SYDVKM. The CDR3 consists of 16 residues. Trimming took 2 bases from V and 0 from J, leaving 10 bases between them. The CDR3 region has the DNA TGTGCCAGCAGTTTACCGGGAACCTCAACTAATGAAAAACTGTTTTTT. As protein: CASSLPGTSTNEKLFF.

The CDR3: CASSLQGAHYGYTF. In nucleotides, the CDR3 is TGTGCCAGCAGCTTACAGGGGGCGCACTATGGCTACACCTTC. The chain links TRBV5-4 to TRBJ1-2; TRBD1 matches at 9 bases. Germline V gives CDR1 SGHNT, CDR2 YYREEE (reference sequence). This CDR3 spans 14 amino acids. J was trimmed by 3 bases and V by 2 bases; bases with no gene match: 2. Based on the CDR3 plus reference TRBV5-4 and TRBJ1-2, the full variable domain is ETGVTQSPTHLIKTRGQQVTLRCSSQSGHNTVSWYQQALGQGPQFIFQYYREEENGRGNFPPRFSGLQFPNYSSELNVNALELDDSALYLCASSLQGAHYGYTFGSGTRLTVV.

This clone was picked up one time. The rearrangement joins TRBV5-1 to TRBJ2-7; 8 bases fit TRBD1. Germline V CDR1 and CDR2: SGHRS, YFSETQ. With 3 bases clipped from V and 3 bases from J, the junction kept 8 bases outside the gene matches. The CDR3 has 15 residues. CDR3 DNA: TGCGCCAGCAGCTCGGACAGGGAAGCACGCTACGAGCAGTACTTC. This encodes CASSSDREARYEQYF.

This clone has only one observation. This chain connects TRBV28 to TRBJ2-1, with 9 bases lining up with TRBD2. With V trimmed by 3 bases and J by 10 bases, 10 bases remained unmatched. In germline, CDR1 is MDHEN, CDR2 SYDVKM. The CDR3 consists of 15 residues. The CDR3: CASSLPSGNRWEQFF. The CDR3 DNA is TGTGCCAGCAGTTTGCCTAGCGGGAACCGTTGGGAGCAGTTCTTC.

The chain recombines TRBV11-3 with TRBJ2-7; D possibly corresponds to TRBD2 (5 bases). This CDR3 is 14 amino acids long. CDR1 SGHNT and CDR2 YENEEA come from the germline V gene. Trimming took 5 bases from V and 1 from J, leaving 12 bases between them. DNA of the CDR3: TGTGCCAGCAGCCCACGTCGGGGTTCCTACGAGCAGTACTTC. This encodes CASSPRRGSYEQYF.

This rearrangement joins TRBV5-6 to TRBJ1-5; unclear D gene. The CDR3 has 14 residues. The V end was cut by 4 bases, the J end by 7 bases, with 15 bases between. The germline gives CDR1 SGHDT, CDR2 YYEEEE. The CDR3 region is CASSHGGFGQPQHF. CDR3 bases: TGTGCCAGCAGCCATGGCGGGTTTGGACAGCCCCAGCATTTT.

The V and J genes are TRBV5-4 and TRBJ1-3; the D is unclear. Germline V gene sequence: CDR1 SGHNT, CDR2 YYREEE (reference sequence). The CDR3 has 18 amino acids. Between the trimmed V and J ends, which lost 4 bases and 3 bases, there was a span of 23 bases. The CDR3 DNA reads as TGTGCCAGCAGCCAAACGCTTGGAGGTCGCTTCGGTGGAAACACCATATATTTT. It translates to CASSQTLGGRFGGNTIYF.

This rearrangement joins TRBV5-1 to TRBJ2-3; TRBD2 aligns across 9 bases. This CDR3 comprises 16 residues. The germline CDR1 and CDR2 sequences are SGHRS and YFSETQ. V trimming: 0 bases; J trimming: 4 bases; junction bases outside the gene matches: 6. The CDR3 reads CASSLVPSGIPDTQYF. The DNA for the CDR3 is TGCGCCAGCAGCTTGGTTCCTAGCGGGATTCCAGATACGCAGTATTTT.

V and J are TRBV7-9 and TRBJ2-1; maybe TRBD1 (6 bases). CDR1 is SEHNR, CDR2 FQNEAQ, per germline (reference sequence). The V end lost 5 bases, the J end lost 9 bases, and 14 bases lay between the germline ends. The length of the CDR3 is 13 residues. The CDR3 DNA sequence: TGTGCCAGCAGCAAACAGGGTGGAGGTGAGCAGTTCTTC. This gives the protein CASSKQGGGEQFF.

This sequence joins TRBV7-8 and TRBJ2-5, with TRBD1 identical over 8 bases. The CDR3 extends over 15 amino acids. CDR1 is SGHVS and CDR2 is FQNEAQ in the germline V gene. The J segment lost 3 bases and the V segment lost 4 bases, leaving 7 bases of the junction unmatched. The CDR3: CASSSRDRIKETQYF. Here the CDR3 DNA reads TGTGCCAGCAGCTCCAGGGACAGGATAAAAGAGACCCAGTACTTC. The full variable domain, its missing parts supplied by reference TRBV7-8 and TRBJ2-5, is GAGVSQSPRYKVAKRGQDVALRCDPISGHVSLFWYQQALGQGPEFLTYFQNEAQLDKSGLPSDRFFAERPEGSVSTLKIQRTQQEDSAVYLCASSSRDRIKETQYFGPGTRLLVL.